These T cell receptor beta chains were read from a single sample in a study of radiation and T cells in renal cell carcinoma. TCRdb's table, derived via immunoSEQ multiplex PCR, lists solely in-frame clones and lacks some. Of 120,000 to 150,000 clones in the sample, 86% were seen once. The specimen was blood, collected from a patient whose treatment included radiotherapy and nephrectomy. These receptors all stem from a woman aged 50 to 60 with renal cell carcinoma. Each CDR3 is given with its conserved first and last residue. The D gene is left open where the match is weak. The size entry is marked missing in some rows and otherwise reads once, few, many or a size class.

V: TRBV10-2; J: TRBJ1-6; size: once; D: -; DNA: TGCGCCAGCAGTGAGCGGGGACTGAATAATTCACCCCTCCACTTT; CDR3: CASSERGLNNSPLHF
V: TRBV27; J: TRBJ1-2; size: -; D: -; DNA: TGTGCCAGCAGTTTAGTCGCTGGACGTATCGGCGTTTATGGCTACACCTTC; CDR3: CASSLVAGRIGVYGYTF
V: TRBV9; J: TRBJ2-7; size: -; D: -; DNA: TGTGCCAGCAGCCCCCTTGGGGGGCGCGACGAGCAGTACTTC; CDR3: CASSPLGGRDEQYF
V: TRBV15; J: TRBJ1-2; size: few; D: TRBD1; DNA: TGTGCCACCAGCAGAAGGACAGGAGGTGGCTACACCTTC; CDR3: CATSRRTGGGYTF
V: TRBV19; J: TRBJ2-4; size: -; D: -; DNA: TGTGCCAGTAGTAACCAAGGGGGTAACATTCAGTACTTC; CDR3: CASSNQGGNIQYF
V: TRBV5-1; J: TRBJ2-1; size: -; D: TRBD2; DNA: TGCGCCAGCAGGTTAGCGGGGGGTTCCTACAATGAGCAGTTCTTC; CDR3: CASRLAGGSYNEQFF
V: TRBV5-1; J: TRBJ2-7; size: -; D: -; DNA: TGCGCCAGCAGCCCGGGGGGCGGATTCTACGAGCAGTACTTC; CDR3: CASSPGGGFYEQYF
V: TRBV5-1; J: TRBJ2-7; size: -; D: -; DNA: TGCGCCAGCAGCCGCGGGGATCCCCTGGACGAGCAGTACTTC; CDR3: CASSRGDPLDEQYF
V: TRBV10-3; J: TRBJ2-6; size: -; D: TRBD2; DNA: TGTGCCATCAGTGAGTCTACTAGCGGACGGGGCTCTGGGGCCAACGTCCTGACTTTC; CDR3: CAISESTSGRGSGANVLTF
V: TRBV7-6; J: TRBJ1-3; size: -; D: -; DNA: TGTGCCAGCAGCTCCCCCACTGGAAACACCATATATTTT; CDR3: CASSSPTGNTIYF
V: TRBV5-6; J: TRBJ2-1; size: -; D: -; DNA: TGTGCCAGCAGCTTGGGTAGCGGACCATACAATGAGCAGTTCTTC; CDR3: CASSLGSGPYNEQFF
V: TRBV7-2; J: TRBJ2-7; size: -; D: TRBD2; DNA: TGTGCCAGCAGCGCCGGGACTAGCGGAGTTTACGAGCAGTACTTC; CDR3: CASSAGTSGVYEQYF
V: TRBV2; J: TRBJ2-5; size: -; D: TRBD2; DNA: TGTGCCAGCAGTTCCCCCGGGACTAGCGGGGGTTGGTACCAAGAGACCCAGTACTTC; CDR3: CASSSPGTSGGWYQETQYF
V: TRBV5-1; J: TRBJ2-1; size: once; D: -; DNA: TGCGCCAGCAGCCTGAGGGGGTACAATGAGCAGTTCTTC; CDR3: CASSLRGYNEQFF
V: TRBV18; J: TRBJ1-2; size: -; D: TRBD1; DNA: TGTGCCAGCTCACCACTCATAGGACAGGGGAACTATGGCTACACCTTC; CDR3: CASSPLIGQGNYGYTF
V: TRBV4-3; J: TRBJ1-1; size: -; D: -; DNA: TGCGCCAGCAGCCGCTACCGGACAGTGAACACTGAAGCTTTCTTT; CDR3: CASSRYRTVNTEAFF
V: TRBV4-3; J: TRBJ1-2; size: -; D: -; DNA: TGCGCCAGCAGCCACCCGAACGGGGTTGAGTCGGGAGGCTACACCTTC; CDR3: CASSHPNGVESGGYTF
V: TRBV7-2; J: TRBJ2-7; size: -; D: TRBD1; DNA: TGTGCCAGCAGCTTAGGACAGGGGGCATCCGAGCAGTACTTC; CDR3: CASSLGQGASEQYF
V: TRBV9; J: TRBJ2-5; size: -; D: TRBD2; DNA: TGTGCCAGCAGCGTACAGGCGGGAGAGGTTGAGACCCAGTACTTC; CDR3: CASSVQAGEVETQYF
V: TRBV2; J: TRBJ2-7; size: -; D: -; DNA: TGTGCCAGCAGTGAACCGGACAATCAGGATAGGTACGAGCAGTACTTC; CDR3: CASSEPDNQDRYEQYF
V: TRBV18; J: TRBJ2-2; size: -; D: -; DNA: TGTGCCAGCTCACTGGGGCAGGGAAACACCGGGGAGCTGTTTTTT; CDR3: CASSLGQGNTGELFF
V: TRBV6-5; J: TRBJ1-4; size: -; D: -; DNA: TGTGCCAGCAGTTTCGGGACAAGGGGTGAAAAACTGTTTTTT; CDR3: CASSFGTRGEKLFF
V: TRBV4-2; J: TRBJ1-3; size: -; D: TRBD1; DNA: TGTGCCAGCAGCCAAGAACAGGGGAGAAACACCATATATTTT; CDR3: CASSQEQGRNTIYF
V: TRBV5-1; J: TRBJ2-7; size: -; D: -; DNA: TGCGCCAGCAGCTTGGCCAGGAGCTCCTACGAGCAGTACTTC; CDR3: CASSLARSSYEQYF
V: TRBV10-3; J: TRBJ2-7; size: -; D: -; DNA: TGTGCCATCAGCCAACGACAGGGAGGCGACGAGCAGTACTTC; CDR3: CAISQRQGGDEQYF